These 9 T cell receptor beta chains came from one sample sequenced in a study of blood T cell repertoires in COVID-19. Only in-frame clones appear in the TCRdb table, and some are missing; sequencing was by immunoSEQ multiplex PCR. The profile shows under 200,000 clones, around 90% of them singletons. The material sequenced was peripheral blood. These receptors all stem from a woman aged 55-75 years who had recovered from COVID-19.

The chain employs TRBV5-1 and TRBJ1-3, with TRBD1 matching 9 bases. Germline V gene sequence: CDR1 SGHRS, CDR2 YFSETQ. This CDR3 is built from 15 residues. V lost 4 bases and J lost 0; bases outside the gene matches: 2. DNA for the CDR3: TGCGCCAGCAGCCCGGGACAGGGCTCTGGAAACACCATATATTTT. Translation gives CASSPGQGSGNTIYF.

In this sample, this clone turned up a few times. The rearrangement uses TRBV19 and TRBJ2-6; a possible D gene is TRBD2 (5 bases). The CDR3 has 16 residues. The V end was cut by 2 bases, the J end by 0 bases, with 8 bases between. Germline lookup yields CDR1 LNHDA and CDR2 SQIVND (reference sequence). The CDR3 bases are TGTGCCAGTAGTATAATGGGGAGCTCTGGGGCCAACGTCCTGACTTTC. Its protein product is CASSIMGSSGANVLTF. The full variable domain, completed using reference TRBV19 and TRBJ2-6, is DGGITQSPKYLFRKEGQNVTLSCEQNLNHDAMYWYRQDPGQGLRLIYYSQIVNDFQKGDIAEGYSVSREKKESFPLTVTSAQKNPTAFYLCASSIMGSSGANVLTFGAGSRLTVL.

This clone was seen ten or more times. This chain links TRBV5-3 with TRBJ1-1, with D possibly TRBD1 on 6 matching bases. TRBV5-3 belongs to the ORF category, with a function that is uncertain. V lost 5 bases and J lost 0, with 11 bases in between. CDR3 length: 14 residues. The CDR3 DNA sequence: TGTGCCAGAAGTCCGGACAGTATGAACACTGAAGCTTTCTTT. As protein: CARSPDSMNTEAFF.

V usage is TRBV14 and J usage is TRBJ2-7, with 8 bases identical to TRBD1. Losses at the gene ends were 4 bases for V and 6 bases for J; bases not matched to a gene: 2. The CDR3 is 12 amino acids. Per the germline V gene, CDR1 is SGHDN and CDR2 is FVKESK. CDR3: CASSRTGIEQYF. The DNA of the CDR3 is TGTGCCAGCAGCCGGACAGGGATCGAGCAGTACTTC. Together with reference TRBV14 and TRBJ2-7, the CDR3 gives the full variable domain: EAGVTQFPSHSVIEKGQTVTLRCDPISGHDNLYWYRRVMGKEIKFLLHFVKESKQDESGMPNNRFLAERTGGTYSTLKVQPAELEDSGVYFCASSRTGIEQYFGPGTRLTVT.

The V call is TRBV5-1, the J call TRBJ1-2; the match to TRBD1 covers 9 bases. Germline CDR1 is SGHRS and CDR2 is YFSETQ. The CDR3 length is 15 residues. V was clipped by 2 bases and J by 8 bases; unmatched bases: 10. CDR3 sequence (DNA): TGCGCCAGCAGCTTAGAAGGGACAGGGTCAGGGGGCTACACCTTC. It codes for CASSLEGTGSGGYTF.

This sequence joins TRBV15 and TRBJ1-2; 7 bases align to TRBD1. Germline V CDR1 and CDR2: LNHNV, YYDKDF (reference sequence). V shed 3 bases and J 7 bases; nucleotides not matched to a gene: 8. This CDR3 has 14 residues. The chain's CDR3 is CATSRETGLGGYTF. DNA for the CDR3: TGTGCCACCAGCAGGGAGACAGGGTTGGGTGGCTACACCTTC.

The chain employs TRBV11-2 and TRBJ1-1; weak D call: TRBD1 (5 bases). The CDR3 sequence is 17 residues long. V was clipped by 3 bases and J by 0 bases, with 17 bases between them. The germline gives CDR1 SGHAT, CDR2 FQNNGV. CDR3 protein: CASSFWSGGRMNTEAFF. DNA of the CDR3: TGTGCCAGCAGCTTCTGGTCGGGGGGACGTATGAACACTGAAGCTTTCTTT.

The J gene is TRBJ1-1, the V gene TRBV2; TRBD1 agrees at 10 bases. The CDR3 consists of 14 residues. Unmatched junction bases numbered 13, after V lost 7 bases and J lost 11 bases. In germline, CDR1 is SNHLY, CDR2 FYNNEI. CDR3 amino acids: CASNRQGAVGGAFF. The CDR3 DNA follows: TGTGCCAGCAACCGACAGGGGGCGGTCGGCGGGGCTTTCTTT.

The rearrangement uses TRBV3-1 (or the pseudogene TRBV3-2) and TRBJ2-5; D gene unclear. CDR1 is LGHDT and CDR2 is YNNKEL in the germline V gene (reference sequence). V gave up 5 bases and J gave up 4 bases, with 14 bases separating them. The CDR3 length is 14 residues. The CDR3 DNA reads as TGTGCCAGCAGCGCGAGTGCGGCCGGAGAGACCCAGTACTTC. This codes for CASSASAAGETQYF.